These 22 T cell receptor beta chains were all obtained from the same sample, sequenced in a study of blood T cells in healthy people across ages. A J-beta primer mix and a sample-barcoded 5' primer were used in a second PCR of roughly 6 to 11 cycles. A single record per CDR3 protein comes from TCRdb applying MiXCR to the 5' RACE reads. The table records 1.5 million to 2 million distinct CDR3 sequences, roughly 52% of them present only once. The sequencing sample was made of blood. Receptors originate from a middle-aged woman in good health.

Many counts were recorded for this clonotype. The chain combines TRBV20-1 with TRBJ2-7, with 10 bases that match TRBD1. This CDR3 comprises 15 residues. Germline CDR1 DFQATT, CDR2 SNEGSKA (reference sequence). Germline trimming cut 3 bases from V and 0 bases from J; bases unmatched to any gene: 5. CDR3 nucleotide sequence: TGCAGTGCTAGTTCGGGACAGGGGCCCTCCTACGAGCAGTACTTC. Its protein is CSASSGQGPSYEQYF.

This sequence joins TRBV4-1 and TRBJ1-2; no clear D gene. The CDR3 covers 13 residues. Germline V lookup: CDR1 MGHRA, CDR2 YSYEKL. Deletions cut 2 bases from V and 2 bases from J, with 6 bases between. CDR3 nucleotides: TGCGCCAGCAGCCAAACACAGAACTATGGCTACACCTTC. The encoded protein is CASSQTQNYGYTF.

This sequence joins TRBV12-3 or TRBV12-4 and TRBJ2-1; perhaps TRBD2 as D (6 bases). The V gene lost 5 bases and the J gene lost 5 bases, with 13 bases spanning the gap. The CDR3 spans 14 residues. CDR3 sequence (DNA): TGTGCCAGCAGTGCTCTAGCGTTACACAATGAGCAGTTCTTC. It is translated as CASSALALHNEQFF.

This clonotype was seen only a few times. This chain uses TRBV7-2 with TRBJ1-1; perhaps TRBD1 as D (5 bases). This CDR3 has 14 residues. Per the germline V gene, CDR1 is SGHTA and CDR2 is FQGNSA. V was trimmed by 5 bases and J by 7 bases, leaving 17 bases between them. DNA of the CDR3: TGTGCCAGCAGCCCAGCCGGGCCCCAGGGTGAAGCTTTCTTT. Its translation: CASSPAGPQGEAFF.

The J gene is TRBJ2-3, the V gene TRBV6-5; 7 nucleotides line up with TRBD1. V trimming: 6 bases; J trimming: 0 bases; junction bases outside the gene matches: 6. In germline, CDR1 is MNHEY, CDR2 SVGAGI. There are 15 residues in the CDR3. CDR3: CASRPTGASTDTQYF. CDR3 DNA sequence: TGTGCCAGCAGACCAACAGGGGCTAGCACAGATACGCAGTATTTT.

The chain carries TRBV4-1 and TRBJ2-7; 9 nucleotides align to TRBD1. From germline, CDR1 is MGHRA and CDR2 YSYEKL. Unmatched junction bases numbered 12, after V lost 2 bases and J lost 7 bases. There are 16 residues in the CDR3. The DNA for the CDR3 is TGCGCCAGCAGCCAAACTCGGACCGGGACAGGGAGAGAGCAGTACTTC. Residues: CASSQTRTGTGREQYF.

This clonotype was counted a single time. At one boundary the junction diverges from the germline segment, which might be a read error. The chain carries TRBV4-1 and TRBJ2-5; tentative D call: TRBD1 (7 bases). The length of the CDR3 is 15 residues. Germline CDR1 and CDR2: MGHRA and YSYEKL. The CDR3 protein is CAGSRGTVIQETQYF. CDR3 nucleotide sequence: TGCGCCGGCAGCCGGGGGACAGTGATTCAAGAGACCCAGTACTTC.

The rearrangement uses TRBV7-2 and TRBJ1-1; D possibly corresponds to TRBD1 (6 bases). The germline V gene encodes CDR1 SGHTA and CDR2 FQGNSA. V lost 1 base to trimming and J lost 1 base, with 13 bases between them. The CDR3 consists of 16 residues. DNA for the CDR3: TGTGCCAGCAGCTTAGAAACAGGGCGGGGGAACACTGAAGCTTTCTTT. Residues: CASSLETGRGNTEAFF.

This chain uses TRBV7-3 with TRBJ1-6, with a tentative D call TRBD1 (5 bases). Germline V lookup: CDR1 SGHTA, CDR2 FQGTGA. CDR3 length: 14 residues. V was shortened by 5 bases and J by 14 bases, with 19 bases between the two germline ends. The CDR3 protein is CASSRTPPPSTLHF. The CDR3 DNA is TGTGCCAGCAGCAGGACACCTCCACCGTCGACCCTCCACTTT.

V is TRBV27 and J is TRBJ2-3; D is perhaps TRBD2 (6 bases). This CDR3 region has 14 residues. V was trimmed by 5 bases and J by 1 base, leaving 10 bases between them. Germline V lookup: CDR1 MNHEY, CDR2 SMNVEV (reference sequence). CDR3 nucleotide sequence: TGTGCCAGCAGTACGGGACTTCGCACAGATACGCAGTATTTT. Residues: CASSTGLRTDTQYF.

This sequence joins TRBV24-1 and TRBJ2-7; 13 nucleotides agree with TRBD2. The end of the DNA aligns better with TRBJ2-5, so the J call may be wrong. The CDR3 totals 17 residues. Germline V gene lookup returns CDR1 KGHDR and CDR2 SFDVKD. The CDR3 DNA sequence: TGTGCCACCAGTGATCCGGGACTAGCGGGGACTTGGGAGACCCAGTACTTC. This gives the protein CATSDPGLAGTWETQYF.

This clonotype has more than one count but fewer than ten. The J gene is TRBJ1-2, the V gene TRBV6-1, with a tentative D call TRBD1 (5 bases). Trimming shortened V by 1 base and J by 5 bases, and 17 bases separated the two germline ends. Germline V gene data show CDR1 as MNHNS and CDR2 as SASEGT. The CDR3 has 16 amino acids. The CDR3 sequence: CASSEGPWGTGYGYTF. The CDR3 DNA reads TGTGCCAGCAGTGAAGGGCCCTGGGGGACCGGTTATGGCTACACCTTC.

This clonotype appeared a single time. One end of the junction does not line up with germline, which may come from a read error. The chain uses TRBV25-1 and TRBJ2-1, with D hard to call. The germline gives CDR1 MGHDK, CDR2 SYGVNS. The CDR3 totals 14 residues. CDR3 in amino acids: CASSGVVGDNEQFF. The CDR3 DNA follows: TGCGCCAGCAGTGGAGTAGTTGGAGACAATGAGCAGTTCTTC.

This rearrangement joins TRBV11-2 to TRBJ2-5; 7 nucleotides align to TRBD1. There are 13 residues in the CDR3. Trimming took 8 bases from V and 1 from J; bases not matched to a gene: 4. Looked up from germline, CDR1 is SGHAT and CDR2 is FQNNGV. CDR3: CASQGQLQETQYF. CDR3 nucleotide sequence: TGTGCCAGCCAGGGACAGCTCCAAGAGACCCAGTACTTC.

The rearrangement links TRBV7-2 to TRBJ2-4; TRBD2 is a possible D gene (5 bases). Germline loops: CDR1 SGHTA, CDR2 FQGNSA. Trimming removed 7 bases at V and 0 bases at J, with 16 bases between. This CDR3 contains 16 residues. The CDR3 sequence: CASTQGGPLAKNIQYF. The CDR3 coding sequence is TGTGCCAGCACCCAAGGAGGCCCACTAGCCAAAAACATTCAGTACTTC.

The gene calls are TRBV3-1 and TRBJ2-4, with a tentative D call TRBD1 (5 bases). V lost 0 bases and J 0 bases, leaving 9 bases between the germline ends. The CDR3 consists of 16 residues. CDR1 and CDR2 from the germline V gene are LGHDT and YNNKEL (reference sequence). The CDR3 coding sequence is TGTGCCAGCAGCCAAGAAGGGGCCTTAGCCAAAAACATTCAGTACTTC. Translation gives CASSQEGALAKNIQYF.

The rearrangement uses TRBV19 and TRBJ2-1, with D maybe TRBD2 (6 bases). The CDR3 runs to 13 residues. V was cut by 9 bases and J by 6 bases, with 15 bases left in between. Germline V gene lookup returns CDR1 LNHDA and CDR2 SQIVND (reference sequence). This CDR3 reads CASKRGTRNEQFF. In DNA, the CDR3 is TGTGCCAGCAAACGGGGGACCCGCAATGAGCAGTTCTTC.

This chain uses TRBV7-2 with TRBJ1-5, with a possible D match to TRBD1 (5 bases). The V end was cut by 1 base, the J end by 6 bases, with 13 bases between. Germline lookup yields CDR1 SGHTA and CDR2 FQGNSA. The CDR3 spans 15 residues. CDR3 amino acids: CASSLGQTGGQPQHF. CDR3 nucleotide sequence: TGTGCCAGCAGCTTAGGACAAACCGGGGGTCAGCCCCAGCATTTT.

CDR3 region: CASKIGTANTEAFF. The CDR3 nucleotides are TGTGCCAGCAAAATTGGGACAGCGAACACTGAAGCTTTCTTT. The rearrangement uses TRBV6-5 and TRBJ1-1; TRBD1 matches 7 bases. V gave up 7 bases and J gave up 1 base; unmatched junction bases: 6. CDR3 size: 14 residues. Germline V CDR1 and CDR2: MNHEY, SVGAGI.

This clonotype occurred a few times. V gene TRBV4-2 combines with J gene TRBJ2-7; a possible D gene is TRBD2 (7 bases). Trimming took 0 bases from V and 4 from J, leaving 22 bases between them. The CDR3 is 18 amino acids. Germline V gene lookup returns CDR1 LGHNA and CDR2 YNFKEQ. Written as DNA, the CDR3 is TGTGCCAGCAGCCAAGATAAGGGGGGGGCGGGCTTTGATTACGAGCAGTACTTC. Translation: CASSQDKGGAGFDYEQYF.

The chain recombines TRBV15 with TRBJ1-2; D is unresolved. Germline V gene data show CDR1 as LNHNV and CDR2 as YYDKDF (reference sequence). V was pared by 1 base and J by 0 bases, with 12 bases between. The CDR3 spans 16 residues. The CDR3 nucleotides read TGTGCCACCAGCAGAGTGGGAGAGGAAACTAACTATGGCTACACCTTC. Translating it yields CATSRVGEETNYGYTF. Filled out from reference TRBV15 and TRBJ1-2, the complete variable domain reads DAMVIQNPRYQVTQFGKPVTLSCSQTLNHNVMYWYQQKSSQAPKLLFHYYDKDFNNEADTPDNFQSRRPNTSFCFLDIRSPGLGDTAMYLCATSRVGEETNYGYTFGSGTRLTVV.

The gene calls are TRBV7-2 and TRBJ2-1; 12 bases align to TRBD2. The CDR3 spans 18 residues. Germline loops: CDR1 SGHTA, CDR2 FQGNSA. V was clipped by 2 bases and J by 6 bases; unmatched bases: 11. CDR3 sequence: CASSLLAGGPTITNEQFF. The CDR3 nucleotides read TGTGCCAGCAGCTTACTAGCGGGGGGGCCGACTATAACCAATGAGCAGTTCTTC.